This T cell receptor beta chain was identified during a study of blood T cells in healthy people across ages. The second PCR ran roughly 6 to 11 cycles with a sample-barcoded 5' primer and J-beta primers. TCRdb reprocessed the 5' RACE reads via MiXCR and lists one record per CDR3 protein. This table holds about 700,000 distinct CDR3 sequences, approximately 29% found once. V shed 5 bases and J 7 bases; nucleotides not matched to a gene: 7. CDR3 length equals 14 residues. CDR1 is SQVTM and CDR2 is ANQGSEA in the germline V gene. The specimen was blood. The TCR comes from a woman of 80 years or more in good health. The chain recombines TRBV29-1 with TRBJ2-1; 11 positions agree with TRBD2. Here the CDR3 DNA reads TGCAGCGTTCAAGGGACTAGCGGAGATAATGAGCAGTTCTTC. This encodes CSVQGTSGDNEQFF.